The clone carrying this T cell receptor (beta chain) occurred once. No antigen is known for it. This record belongs to a study of PD-1 blockade in mismatch repair-deficient tumors. Background on the study: Enrolled about 2013-2016, patients had progressing, pretreated mismatch repair-deficient cancers of 12 to 13 types.

Study-wide results and caveats: Tumor-resident clones, often absent from pretreatment blood, expanded after pembrolizumab and then contracted.

TCR sequencing covered three patients who responded to pembrolizumab. This CDR3 has 16 amino acids. The ends lost 5 bases at V and 9 bases at J; junction bases unmatched: 11. Looked up from germline, CDR1 is SGHAT and CDR2 is FQNNGV. Sequenced by immunoSEQ multiplex PCR; TCRdb stores in-frame clones only, minus some. There are approximately 120,000 clones in the sample; about 86% occur only once, and 13% lies in the top ten. The V gene is TRBV11-2, the J gene TRBJ2-7; the match to TRBD2 covers 15 bases. The clonotype was recovered from an adult with mismatch repair-deficient cancer. Sequenced material: peripheral blood, taken 44 weeks after starting pembrolizumab. The CDR3 is CASSPPGTSGRTTQYF. The CDR3 DNA follows: TGTGCCAGCAGCCCCCCTGGGACTAGCGGGAGGACAACGCAGTACTTC.